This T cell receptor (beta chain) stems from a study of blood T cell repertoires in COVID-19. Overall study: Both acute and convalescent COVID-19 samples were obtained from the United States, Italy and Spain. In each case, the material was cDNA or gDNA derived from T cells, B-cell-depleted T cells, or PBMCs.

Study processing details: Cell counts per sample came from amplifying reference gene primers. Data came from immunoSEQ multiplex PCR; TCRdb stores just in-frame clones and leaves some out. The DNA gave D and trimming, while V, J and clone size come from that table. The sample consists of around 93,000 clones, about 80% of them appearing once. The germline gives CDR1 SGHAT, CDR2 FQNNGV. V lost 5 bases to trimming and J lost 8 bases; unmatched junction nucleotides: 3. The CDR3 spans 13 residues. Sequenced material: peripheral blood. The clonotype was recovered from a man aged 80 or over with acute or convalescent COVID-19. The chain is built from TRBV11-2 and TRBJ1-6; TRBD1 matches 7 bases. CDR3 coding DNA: TGTGCCAGCAGCCCGGGACAGTATTCACCCCTCCACTTT. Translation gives CASSPGQYSPLHF.